This T cell receptor beta chain was captured in a study of CD8 T cells in ankylosing spondylitis. In TCRdb, the 5' RACE reads were re-called with MiXCR into one record per CDR3 protein. Of fewer than 250,000 distinct CDR3 sequences listed, roughly a tenth are singletons. With 3 bases removed from V and 4 bases from J, the gap between germline ends came to 16 bases. Per the germline V gene, CDR1 is DFQATT and CDR2 is SNEGSKA (reference sequence). The CDR3 loop spans 14 amino acids. To note about this clonotype: A much larger clone is a single base away; this may be a read error.

The V gene is TRBV20-1, the J gene TRBJ2-7; TRBD1 is a possible D gene (6 bases). This receptor was identified in a male donor with ankylosing spondylitis or in good health (not recorded which). Specimen: blood, either unsorted or a sorted T cell fraction (not recorded which). The CDR3 loop reads CSASGAGDEYEQYF. As DNA, the CDR3 is TGCAGTGCTAGTGGGGCAGGGGATGAGTACGAGCAGTACTTC.